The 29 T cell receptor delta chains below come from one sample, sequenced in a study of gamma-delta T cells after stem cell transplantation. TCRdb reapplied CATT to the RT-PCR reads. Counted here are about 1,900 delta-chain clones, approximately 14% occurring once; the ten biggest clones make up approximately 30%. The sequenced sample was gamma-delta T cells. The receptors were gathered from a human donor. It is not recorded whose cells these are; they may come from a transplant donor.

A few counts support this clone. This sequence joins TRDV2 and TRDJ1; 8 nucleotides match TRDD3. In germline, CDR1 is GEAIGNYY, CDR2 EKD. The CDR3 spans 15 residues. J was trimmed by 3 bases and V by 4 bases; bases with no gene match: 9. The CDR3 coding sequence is TGTGCCTGTGAAGGGTGGGGGATGGTAGCCGATAAACTCATCTTT. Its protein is CACEGWGMVADKLIF.

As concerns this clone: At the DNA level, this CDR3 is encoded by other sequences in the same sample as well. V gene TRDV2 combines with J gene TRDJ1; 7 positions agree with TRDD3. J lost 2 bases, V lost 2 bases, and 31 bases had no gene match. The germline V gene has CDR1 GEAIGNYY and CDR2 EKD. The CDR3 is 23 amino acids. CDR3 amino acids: CACDIIPSNPNLLGIRGTDKLIF. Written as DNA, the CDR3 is TGTGCCTGTGACATTATTCCTTCGAACCCTAACTTACTGGGGATTCGAGGGACCGATAAACTCATCTTT.

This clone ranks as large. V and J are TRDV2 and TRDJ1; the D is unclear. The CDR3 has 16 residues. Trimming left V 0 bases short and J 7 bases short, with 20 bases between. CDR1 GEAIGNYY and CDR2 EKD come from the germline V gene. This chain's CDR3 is CACDTVEEKGASKLIF. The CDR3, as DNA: TGTGCCTGTGACACCGTGGAGGAGAAGGGAGCGAGTAAACTCATCTTT.

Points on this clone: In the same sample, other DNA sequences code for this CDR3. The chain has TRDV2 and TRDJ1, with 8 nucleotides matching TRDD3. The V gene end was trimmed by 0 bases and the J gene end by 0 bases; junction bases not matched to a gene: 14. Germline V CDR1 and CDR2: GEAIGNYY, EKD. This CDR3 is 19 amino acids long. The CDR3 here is CACDTVQVTGGIYTDKLIF. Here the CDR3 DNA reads TGTGCCTGTGACACCGTCCAAGTCACTGGGGGGATCTACACCGATAAACTCATCTTT.

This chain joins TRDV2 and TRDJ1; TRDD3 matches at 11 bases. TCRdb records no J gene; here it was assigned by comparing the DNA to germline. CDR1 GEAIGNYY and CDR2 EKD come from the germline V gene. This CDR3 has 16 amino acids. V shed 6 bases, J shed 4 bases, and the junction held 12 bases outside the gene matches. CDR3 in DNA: TGTGCCTGTTCCGTACTGGGGGATAAGGGAAGCGATAAACTCATCTTT. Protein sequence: CACSVLGDKGSDKLIF.

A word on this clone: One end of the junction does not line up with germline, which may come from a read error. In nucleotides, the CDR3 is TGTGCCTGTGACACGGCTGGGGGCCGCAGCTCCTGGGACGCCCGACAGATGTTTTTC. Translation: CACDTAGGRSSWDARQMFF. The rearrangement links TRDV2 to TRDJ3; 7 bases line up with TRDD3. No J gene is reported in TCRdb; it was inferred here by comparing the DNA with germline. The CDR3 is made up of 19 amino acids. CDR1 and CDR2 from the germline V gene are GEAIGNYY and EKD.

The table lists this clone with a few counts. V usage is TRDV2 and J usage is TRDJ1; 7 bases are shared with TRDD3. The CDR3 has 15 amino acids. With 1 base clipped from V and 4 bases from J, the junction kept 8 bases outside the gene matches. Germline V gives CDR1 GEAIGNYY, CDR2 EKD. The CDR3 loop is CACDTLGYPGDKLIF. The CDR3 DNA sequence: TGTGCCTGTGACACATTGGGATACCCCGGCGATAAACTCATCTTT.

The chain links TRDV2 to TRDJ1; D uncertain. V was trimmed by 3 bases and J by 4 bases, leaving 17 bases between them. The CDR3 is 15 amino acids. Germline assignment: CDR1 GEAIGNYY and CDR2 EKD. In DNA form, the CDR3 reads TGTGCCTGTGACCCGGTAAGCGGTCGGGGCGATAAACTCATCTTT. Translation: CACDPVSGRGDKLIF.

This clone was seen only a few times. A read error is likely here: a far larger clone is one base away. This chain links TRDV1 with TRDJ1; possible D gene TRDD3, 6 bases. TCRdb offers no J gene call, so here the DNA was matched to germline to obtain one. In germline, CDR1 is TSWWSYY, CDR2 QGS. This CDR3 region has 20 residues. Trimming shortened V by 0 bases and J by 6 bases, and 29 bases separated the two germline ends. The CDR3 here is CALGELGTRPPRPGEYKLIF. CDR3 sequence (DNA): TGTGCTCTTGGGGAACTAGGTACCAGGCCGCCCCGGCCGGGGGAATATAAACTCATCTTT.

In nucleotides, the CDR3 is TGTGCCTGTGATCCCGTACTGGGGGATGTCGCCTCAAAGTACACCGATAAACTCATCTTT. The encoded protein is CACDPVLGDVASKYTDKLIF. The rearrangement uses TRDV2 and TRDJ1, with TRDD3 matching over 10 bases. The CDR3 contains 20 residues. Germline lookup yields CDR1 GEAIGNYY and CDR2 EKD. V trimming: 4 bases; J trimming: 0 bases; junction bases outside the gene matches: 19.

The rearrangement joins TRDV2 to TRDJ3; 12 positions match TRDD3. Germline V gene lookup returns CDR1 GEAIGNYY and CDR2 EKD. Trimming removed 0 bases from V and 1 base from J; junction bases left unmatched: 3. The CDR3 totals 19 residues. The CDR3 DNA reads TGTGCCTGTGACACCCTACTGGGGGATACTTCCTGGGACACCCGACAGATGTTTTTC. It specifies CACDTLLGDTSWDTRQMFF.

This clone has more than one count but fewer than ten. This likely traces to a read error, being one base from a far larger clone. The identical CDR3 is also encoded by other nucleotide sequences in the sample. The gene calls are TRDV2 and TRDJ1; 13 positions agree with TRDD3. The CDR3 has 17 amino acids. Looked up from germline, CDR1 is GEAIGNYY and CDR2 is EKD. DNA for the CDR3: TGTGCATGTGACAGCCTACTGGGGGATACGCACACCGATAAACTCATCTTT. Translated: CACDSLLGDTHTDKLIF.

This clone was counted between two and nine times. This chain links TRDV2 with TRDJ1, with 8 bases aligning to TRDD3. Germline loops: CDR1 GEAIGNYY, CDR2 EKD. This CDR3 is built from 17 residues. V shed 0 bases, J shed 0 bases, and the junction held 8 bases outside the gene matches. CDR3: CACDTLLGAVYTDKLIF. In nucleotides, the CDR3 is TGTGCCTGTGACACCCTACTGGGGGCCGTTTACACCGATAAACTCATCTTT.

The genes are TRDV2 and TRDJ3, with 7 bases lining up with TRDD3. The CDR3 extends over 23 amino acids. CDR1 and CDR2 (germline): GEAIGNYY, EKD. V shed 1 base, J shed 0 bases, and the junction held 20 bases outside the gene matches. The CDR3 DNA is TGTGCCTGTGACACTGGAAGTTTTGGTTTTACTGGGGATAACTCCTGGGACACCCGACAGATGTTTTTC. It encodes CACDTGSFGFTGDNSWDTRQMFF.

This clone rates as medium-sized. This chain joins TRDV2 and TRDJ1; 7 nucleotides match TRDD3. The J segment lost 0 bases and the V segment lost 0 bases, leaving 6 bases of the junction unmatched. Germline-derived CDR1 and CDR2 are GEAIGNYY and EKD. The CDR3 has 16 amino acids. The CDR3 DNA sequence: TGTGCCTGTGACACCGTGGGGGAGTCGGACACCGATAAACTCATCTTT. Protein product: CACDTVGESDTDKLIF.

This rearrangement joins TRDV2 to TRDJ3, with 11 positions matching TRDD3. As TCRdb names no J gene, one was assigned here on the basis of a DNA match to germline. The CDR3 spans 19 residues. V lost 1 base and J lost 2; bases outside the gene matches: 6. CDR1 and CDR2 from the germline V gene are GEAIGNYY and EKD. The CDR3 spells CACDTAGGYLAWDTRQMFF. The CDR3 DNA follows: TGTGCCTGTGACACTGCTGGGGGATACCTGGCCTGGGACACCCGACAGATGTTTTTC.

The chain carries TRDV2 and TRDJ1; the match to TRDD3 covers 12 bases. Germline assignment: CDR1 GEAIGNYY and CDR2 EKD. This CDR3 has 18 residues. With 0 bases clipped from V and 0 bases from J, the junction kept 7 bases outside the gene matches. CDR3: CACDTLLGDTPYTDKLIF. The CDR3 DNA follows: TGTGCCTGTGACACCCTACTGGGGGATACCCCGTACACCGATAAACTCATCTTT.

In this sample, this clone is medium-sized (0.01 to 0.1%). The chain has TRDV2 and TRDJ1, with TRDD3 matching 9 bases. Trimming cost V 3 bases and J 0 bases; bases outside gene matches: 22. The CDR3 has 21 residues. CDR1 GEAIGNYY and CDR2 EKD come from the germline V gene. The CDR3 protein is CACDGPLYWGTTQTYTDKLIF. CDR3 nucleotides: TGTGCCTGTGACGGGCCTCTATACTGGGGGACGACGCAGACATACACCGATAAACTCATCTTT.

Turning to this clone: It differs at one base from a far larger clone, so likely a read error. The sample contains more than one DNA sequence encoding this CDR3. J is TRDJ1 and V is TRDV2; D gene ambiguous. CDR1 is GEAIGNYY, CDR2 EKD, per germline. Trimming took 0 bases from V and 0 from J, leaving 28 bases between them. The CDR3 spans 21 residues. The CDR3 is CACDTLDLAGHLATDTDKLIF. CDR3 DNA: TGTGCCTGTGACACCCTGGACCTGGCCGGGCACCTCGCTACCGACACCGATAAACTCATCTTT.

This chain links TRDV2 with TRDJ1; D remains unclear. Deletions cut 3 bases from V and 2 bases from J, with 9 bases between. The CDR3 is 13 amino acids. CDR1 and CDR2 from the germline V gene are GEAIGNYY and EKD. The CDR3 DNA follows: TGTGCCTGTGACCCAATAAGGACCGATAAACTCATCTTT. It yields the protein CACDPIRTDKLIF.

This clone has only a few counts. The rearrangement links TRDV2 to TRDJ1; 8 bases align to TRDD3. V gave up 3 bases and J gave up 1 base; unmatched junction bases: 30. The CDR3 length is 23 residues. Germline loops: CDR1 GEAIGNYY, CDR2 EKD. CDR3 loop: CACDPLKPSLGDFPENSTDKLIF. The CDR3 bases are TGTGCCTGTGACCCCTTAAAGCCGTCCCTGGGGGACTTCCCCGAGAACTCCACCGATAAACTCATCTTT.

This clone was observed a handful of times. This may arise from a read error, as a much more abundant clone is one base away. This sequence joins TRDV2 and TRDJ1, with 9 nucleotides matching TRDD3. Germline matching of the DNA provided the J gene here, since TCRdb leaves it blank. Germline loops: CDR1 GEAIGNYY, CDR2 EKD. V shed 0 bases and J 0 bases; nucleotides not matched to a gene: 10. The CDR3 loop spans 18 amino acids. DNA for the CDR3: TGTGCCTGTGACACCCGCTCGATACTGGGGGACTACACCGATAAACTCATCTTT. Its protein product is CACDTRSILGDYTDKLIF.

In nucleotides, the CDR3 is TGTGCCTGTGACACCCTCTACTCACTGGACCGAAACACCGATAAACTCATCTTT. Translation gives CACDTLYSLDRNTDKLIF. The chain recombines TRDV2 with TRDJ1; D may be TRDD3 (5 bases). Germline V gene sequence: CDR1 GEAIGNYY, CDR2 EKD. With 0 bases removed from V and 0 bases from J, the gap between germline ends came to 19 bases. The CDR3 is 18 residues long.

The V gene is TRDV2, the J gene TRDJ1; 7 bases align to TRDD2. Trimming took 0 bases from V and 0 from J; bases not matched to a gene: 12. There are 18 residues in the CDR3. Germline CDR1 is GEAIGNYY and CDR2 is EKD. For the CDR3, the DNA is TGTGCCTGTGACACCCCCTTCCTGCCGGAAGAAAACACCGATAAACTCATCTTT. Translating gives CACDTPFLPEENTDKLIF.

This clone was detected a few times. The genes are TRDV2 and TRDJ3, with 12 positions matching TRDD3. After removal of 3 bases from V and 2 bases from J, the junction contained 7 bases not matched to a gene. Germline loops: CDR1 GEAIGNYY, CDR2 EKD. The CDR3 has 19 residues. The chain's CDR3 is CACDSLLGDTTWDTRQMFF. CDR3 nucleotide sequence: TGTGCCTGTGACTCCCTACTGGGGGATACTACCTGGGACACCCGACAGATGTTTTTC.

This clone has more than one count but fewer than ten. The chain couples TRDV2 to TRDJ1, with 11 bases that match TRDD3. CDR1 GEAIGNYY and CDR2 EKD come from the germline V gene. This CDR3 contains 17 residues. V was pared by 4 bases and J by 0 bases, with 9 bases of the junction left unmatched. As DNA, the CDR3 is TGTGCCTGTGAACCACTGGGGGATAATAAGAACACCGATAAACTCATCTTT. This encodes CACEPLGDNKNTDKLIF.

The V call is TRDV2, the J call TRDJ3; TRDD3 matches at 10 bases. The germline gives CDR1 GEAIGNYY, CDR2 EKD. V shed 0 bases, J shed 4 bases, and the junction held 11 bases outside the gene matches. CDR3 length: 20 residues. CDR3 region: CACDTVGDTLGPWDTRQMFF. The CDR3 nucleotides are TGTGCCTGTGACACCGTGGGGGATACTCTGGGGCCTTGGGACACCCGACAGATGTTTTTC.

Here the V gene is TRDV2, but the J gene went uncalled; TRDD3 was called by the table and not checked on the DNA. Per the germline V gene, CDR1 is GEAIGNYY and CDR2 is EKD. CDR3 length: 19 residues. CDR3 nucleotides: TGTGCCTGTGACACCCGTTCCTACGGGCCCACTGGGGGCACCGATAAACTCATCTTC. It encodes CACDTRSYGPTGGTDKLIF.

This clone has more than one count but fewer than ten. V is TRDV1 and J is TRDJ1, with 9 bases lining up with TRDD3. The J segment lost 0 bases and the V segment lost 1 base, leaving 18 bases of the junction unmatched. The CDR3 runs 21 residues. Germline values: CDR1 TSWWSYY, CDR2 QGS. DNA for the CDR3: TGTGCTCTTGGGGAACATCGCTCCTTACTGGGGGACCCTCTAAACACCGATAAACTCATCTTT. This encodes CALGEHRSLLGDPLNTDKLIF.